Listed below are T cell receptor beta chains from one sample, sequenced in a study of T cell repertoires in cytomegalovirus infection. TCRdb independently ran MiXCR on the reads; one entry per CDR3 protein. The data contain about a million distinct CDR3 sequences, more than 25% of them singletons. These TCRs are of unknown antigen specificity. The specimen was cultured CD8+ T cells from PBMCs, collected from culture after CMV antigen stimulation. The receptors originated from a human donor in good health (CMV status not recorded). Some clones in this sample may be carry-over from other donors' samples. CDR3s include the opening cysteine and the closing phenylalanine or tryptophan. Fields, in order: clone size, J gene, D gene, V gene, CDR3 DNA, CDR3 protein. D genes are given only for firm matches. Part of the rows lack a size; the others show once, few, many or a class for expanded clones.

clone_size: .; j_call: TRBJ2-1; d_call: .; v_call: TRBV7-9; cdr3_nt: TGTGCCAGCAGCTTAACGACCGCGCCCTACAATGAGCAGTTCTTC; cdr3_aa: CASSLTTAPYNEQFF
clone_size: .; j_call: TRBJ2-5; d_call: .; v_call: TRBV4-3; cdr3_nt: TGCGCCAGCAGCCAAGACCGTACTAGAAGCGAGGGCGGAGGGACCCAGTACTTC; cdr3_aa: CASSQDRTRSEGGGTQYF
clone_size: .; j_call: TRBJ2-2; d_call: TRBD1; v_call: TRBV4-1; cdr3_nt: TGCGCCAGCAGCCCACAGGGGTTGGACACCGGGGAGCTGTTTTTT; cdr3_aa: CASSPQGLDTGELFF
clone_size: .; j_call: TRBJ2-1; d_call: TRBD2; v_call: TRBV9; cdr3_nt: TGTGCCAGCAGCGTCGCAGGGACTAGCGGGGGGAGGGATGAGCAGTTCTTC; cdr3_aa: CASSVAGTSGGRDEQFF
clone_size: .; j_call: TRBJ2-3; d_call: .; v_call: TRBV3-1; cdr3_nt: TGTGCCAGCAGCCAGGCCGTAACATTCGACACAGATACGCAGTATTTT; cdr3_aa: CASSQAVTFDTDTQYF
clone_size: .; j_call: TRBJ2-1; d_call: TRBD2; v_call: TRBV12-3/TRBV12-4; cdr3_nt: TGTGCCAGCAGTTATCGGACTAGCGGGGTGGGTTCCTACAATGAGCAGTTCTTC; cdr3_aa: CASSYRTSGVGSYNEQFF
clone_size: .; j_call: TRBJ1-1; d_call: TRBD1; v_call: TRBV7-8; cdr3_nt: TGTGCCAGCAGCTTTGACAGGGCGGAATACACTGAAGCTTTCTTT; cdr3_aa: CASSFDRAEYTEAFF
clone_size: few; j_call: TRBJ1-1; d_call: .; v_call: TRBV15; cdr3_nt: TGTGCCACCAGCAGAGATTGGGACGACACTGAAGCTTTCTTT; cdr3_aa: CATSRDWDDTEAFF
clone_size: .; j_call: TRBJ1-1; d_call: .; v_call: TRBV7-9; cdr3_nt: TGTGCCAGCAGCTTCTTGGAGGGTGGAGTGAACACTGAAGCTTTCTTT; cdr3_aa: CASSFLEGGVNTEAFF
clone_size: few; j_call: TRBJ1-2; d_call: TRBD1; v_call: TRBV4-2; cdr3_nt: TGTGCCAGCAGCCCAGGGACAGCAGCTAACTATGGCTACACCTTC; cdr3_aa: CASSPGTAANYGYTF
clone_size: many; j_call: TRBJ2-1; d_call: TRBD2; v_call: TRBV7-6; cdr3_nt: TGTGCCAGCAGCCCCCGGACTAGCGGGGGCCTACCAGGGCAGTTCTTC; cdr3_aa: CASSPRTSGGLPGQFF
clone_size: many; j_call: TRBJ1-2; d_call: TRBD1; v_call: TRBV7-2; cdr3_nt: TGTGCCAGCAGTTACCGGGACAGGACCTTTGGCTACACCTTC; cdr3_aa: CASSYRDRTFGYTF
clone_size: few; j_call: TRBJ1-2; d_call: .; v_call: TRBV7-9; cdr3_nt: TGTGCCAGCAGCCCCCTGGGCATAGGAAGAGCTAACTATGGCTACACCTTC; cdr3_aa: CASSPLGIGRANYGYTF
clone_size: .; j_call: TRBJ2-5; d_call: TRBD1; v_call: TRBV4-1; cdr3_nt: TGCGCCAGCAGCCGATTGACAGGGGAAGAGACCCAGGACTTC; cdr3_aa: CASSRLTGEETQDF
clone_size: .; j_call: TRBJ1-1; d_call: .; v_call: TRBV19; cdr3_nt: TGTGCCAGTAGGCCCCCGGACGAGAACACTGAAGCTTTCTTT; cdr3_aa: CASRPPDENTEAFF
clone_size: few; j_call: TRBJ1-2; d_call: .; v_call: TRBV7-9; cdr3_nt: TGTGCCAGCAGCCGCACATCTCCTGGCTACACCTTC; cdr3_aa: CASSRTSPGYTF
clone_size: once; j_call: TRBJ1-2; d_call: .; v_call: TRBV12-5; cdr3_nt: TGTGCTAGTGGTTTGGAAGATCGGGTAGGGAAGGGCTATGGCTACACCTTC; cdr3_aa: CASGLEDRVGKGYGYTF
clone_size: .; j_call: TRBJ1-1; d_call: .; v_call: TRBV4-2; cdr3_nt: TGTGCCAGCAGCCCCGAGATGGGCCCTAGGGGGATCACTGAAGCTTTCTTT; cdr3_aa: CASSPEMGPRGITEAFF
clone_size: .; j_call: TRBJ1-1; d_call: TRBD1; v_call: TRBV10-3; cdr3_nt: TGTGCCATCAAGGGACAGGAGAGCATGAACACTGAAGCTTTCTTT; cdr3_aa: CAIKGQESMNTEAFF
clone_size: .; j_call: TRBJ2-1; d_call: TRBD1; v_call: TRBV6-6; cdr3_nt: TGTGCCAGCAGTACCTCTTGGGGACAGGGGTTTTGGGGAGAGCAGTTCTTC; cdr3_aa: CASSTSWGQGFWGEQFF
clone_size: .; j_call: TRBJ1-5; d_call: .; v_call: TRBV4-2; cdr3_nt: TGTGCCAGCAGCCATTTTCTACCCGGTGGTTTATATAGCAATCAGCCCCAGCATTTT; cdr3_aa: CASSHFLPGGLYSNQPQHF
clone_size: many; j_call: TRBJ1-2; d_call: .; v_call: TRBV4-3; cdr3_nt: TGCGCCAGCAGCACCCAAAGGACAGCTAACTATGGCTACACCTTC; cdr3_aa: CASSTQRTANYGYTF
clone_size: .; j_call: TRBJ1-4; d_call: TRBD1; v_call: TRBV27; cdr3_nt: TGTGCCAGCAGTTTATTCACCGGGACAGGGGGAGAAAAACTGTTTTTT; cdr3_aa: CASSLFTGTGGEKLFF
clone_size: many; j_call: TRBJ2-1; d_call: TRBD2; v_call: TRBV7-6; cdr3_nt: TGTGCCAGCAGCTTAGTCTACGGACTAGCGGGGGGGTACAATGAGCAGTTCTTC; cdr3_aa: CASSLVYGLAGGYNEQFF
clone_size: many; j_call: TRBJ2-2; d_call: .; v_call: TRBV12-5; cdr3_nt: TGTGCTAGTGGTTTTGGACCCCGATTTGCCGGGGAGCTGTTTTTT; cdr3_aa: CASGFGPRFAGELFF
clone_size: .; j_call: TRBJ1-5; d_call: .; v_call: TRBV27; cdr3_nt: TGTGCCAGCAGCCCGGAAGGGCGGCATCAGCCCCAGCATTTT; cdr3_aa: CASSPEGRHQPQHF
clone_size: .; j_call: TRBJ2-1; d_call: TRBD2; v_call: TRBV7-9; cdr3_nt: TGTGCCCAACCGGGGGGTGGAGGCTCCTACAATGAGCAGTTCTTC; cdr3_aa: CAQPGGGGSYNEQFF
clone_size: .; j_call: TRBJ2-7; d_call: TRBD2; v_call: TRBV5-3; cdr3_nt: TGTGCCAGCAGCTTGTCCAGCGGGACGCTCTCCTACGAGCAGTACTTC; cdr3_aa: CASSLSSGTLSYEQYF
clone_size: .; j_call: TRBJ1-2; d_call: TRBD1; v_call: TRBV15; cdr3_nt: TGTGCCACCAGCAGTTCAGGGGGACCTAACTATGGCTACACCTTC; cdr3_aa: CATSSSGGPNYGYTF
clone_size: .; j_call: TRBJ1-1; d_call: TRBD1; v_call: TRBV4-1; cdr3_nt: TGCGCCAGCAGCCTACGGACAGGGTCGGACACTGAAGCTTTCTTT; cdr3_aa: CASSLRTGSDTEAFF
clone_size: many; j_call: TRBJ2-7; d_call: TRBD1; v_call: TRBV7-8; cdr3_nt: TGTGCCAGCAGCTCGAGGACAGGGACTTCCTACGAGCAGTACTTC; cdr3_aa: CASSSRTGTSYEQYF
clone_size: .; j_call: TRBJ2-5; d_call: TRBD1; v_call: TRBV2; cdr3_nt: TGTGCCAGCAGTGAATTCCGATTGTTAGCTCTGGGTGGGACAGGGGTTTCGGACGGGACCCAGTACTTC; cdr3_aa: CASSEFRLLALGGTGVSDGTQYF
clone_size: .; j_call: TRBJ1-6; d_call: .; v_call: TRBV4-1; cdr3_nt: TGCGTCAGCAGCCAAGTTGAGTCGTGGGGGGATAGGAATTCACCCCTCCACTTT; cdr3_aa: CVSSQVESWGDRNSPLHF
clone_size: .; j_call: TRBJ2-7; d_call: .; v_call: TRBV27; cdr3_nt: TGTGCCAGCAGTTATGGCATCTCCTACGAGCAGTACTTC; cdr3_aa: CASSYGISYEQYF
clone_size: many; j_call: TRBJ1-5; d_call: .; v_call: TRBV19; cdr3_nt: TGTGCCAGTAGTACAGACTCCTACCTTAGCAATCAGCCCCAGCATTTT; cdr3_aa: CASSTDSYLSNQPQHF
clone_size: .; j_call: TRBJ2-1; d_call: .; v_call: TRBV7-6; cdr3_nt: TGTGCCAGCAGCTTCAGCGAAAATGAGCAGTTCTTC; cdr3_aa: CASSFSENEQFF